The following is a T cell receptor beta chain sequence with its context. These data originate in a study of cytomegalovirus exposure and HLA in healthy donors. It was with 60 Vbeta and 13 Jbeta primers that the PCR ran. Sequencing was performed with immunoSEQ multiplex PCR; in TCRdb, only in-frame clones are kept and a portion is missing. The sample has hundreds of thousands of clones, over 75% seen once. From germline, CDR1 is SGDLS and CDR2 YYNGEE. V gave up 2 bases and J gave up 9 bases, with 15 bases separating them. The CDR3 length is 14 residues. The clonotype was recovered from a male donor in good health and CMV-seronegative. This sequence joins TRBV9 and TRBJ2-1, with D possibly being TRBD2 (6 bases). Sequences were obtained from PBMCs. As DNA, the CDR3 is TGTGCCAGCAGCGTGTCCGGGAGCGTGGTTGAGCAGTTCTTC. It codes for CASSVSGSVVEQFF.